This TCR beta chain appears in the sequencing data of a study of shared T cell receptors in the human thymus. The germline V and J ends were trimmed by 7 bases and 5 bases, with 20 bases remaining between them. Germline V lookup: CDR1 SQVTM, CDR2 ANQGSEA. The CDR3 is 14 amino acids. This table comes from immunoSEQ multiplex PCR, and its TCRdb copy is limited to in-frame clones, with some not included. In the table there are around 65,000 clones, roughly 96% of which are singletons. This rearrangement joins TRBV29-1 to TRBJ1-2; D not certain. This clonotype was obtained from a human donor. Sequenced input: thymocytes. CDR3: CSAAPPGQDYGYTF. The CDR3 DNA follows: TGCAGCGCTGCCCCCCCCGGGCAGGATTATGGCTACACCTTC. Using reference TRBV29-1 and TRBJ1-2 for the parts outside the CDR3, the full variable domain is SAVISQKPSRDICQRGTSLTIQCQVDSQVTMMFWYRQQPGQSLTLIATANQGSEATYESGFVIDKFPISRPNLTFSTLTVSNMSPEDSSIYLCSAAPPGQDYGYTFGSGTRLTVV.